The 6 T cell receptor beta chains presented below share a single source sample, sequenced in a study of a mutant IDH1 vaccine in newly diagnosed glioma. Assay: immunoSEQ multiplex PCR; the TCRdb copy retains only in-frame clones and omits some. The profile shows about 67,000 clones, around 82% of them singletons. Stated time point: baseline, week 1 (first vaccination visit). As for treatment: pre-vaccination baseline after standard-of-care therapy. The sample consisted of peripheral blood mononuclear cells (PBMCs), taken from a glioma patient treated with radiotherapy, temozolomide or both. Receptors originate from a woman younger than 35 with glioma. Some clones in this sample may be carry-over from other donors' samples.

This clone is a singleton in its sample. The chain carries TRBV5-1 and TRBJ1-1; the D gene is possibly TRBD1 (6 bases). Trimming removed 2 bases at V and 7 bases at J, with 15 bases between. The CDR3 totals 14 residues. Germline V gives CDR1 SGHRS, CDR2 YFSETQ. The chain's CDR3 is CASSFSPGGGEAFF. Here the CDR3 DNA reads TGCGCCAGCAGCTTTTCCCCTGGAGGGGGTGAAGCTTTCTTT.

This clone appeared a few times. The chain recombines TRBV12-5 with TRBJ1-1; D unclear. The germline V gene has CDR1 LGHNT and CDR2 FRNRAP. V was shortened by 3 bases and J by 2 bases, with 7 bases between the two germline ends. The CDR3 is 13 residues long. The CDR3 sequence: CASGFKVNTEAFF. The CDR3 coding sequence is TGTGCTAGTGGTTTTAAGGTAAACACTGAAGCTTTCTTT.

This clone was picked up a small number of times. The chain is built from TRBV14 and TRBJ2-4; no reliable D call. Trimming pared 1 base from V and 3 bases from J, leaving 10 bases between. Germline V CDR1 and CDR2: SGHDN, FVKESK. The length of the CDR3 is 15 residues. CDR3 in amino acids: CASSQARTVKNIQYF. The CDR3 DNA follows: TGTGCCAGCAGCCAAGCCAGGACCGTCAAAAACATTCAGTACTTC.

J is TRBJ1-2 and V is TRBV6-1, with 7 bases aligning to TRBD1. The CDR3 is 12 amino acids. V shed 5 bases and J 8 bases; nucleotides not matched to a gene: 5. Germline V gene data show CDR1 as MNHNS and CDR2 as SASEGT. CDR3 amino acids: CASSQQGRGYTF. CDR3 in DNA: TGTGCCAGCAGTCAACAGGGGAGAGGCTACACCTTC.

The chain carries TRBV6-6 and TRBJ1-3, with 7 bases matching TRBD1. The V gene's germline CDR1 is MNHNY and CDR2 SVGAGI (reference sequence). J lost 4 bases, V lost 3 bases, and 3 bases had no gene match. The length of the CDR3 is 14 residues. CDR3 sequence reads: CASSYRDRGNTIYF. The CDR3 bases are TGTGCCAGCAGTTATCGGGACAGAGGAAACACCATATATTTT.

The chain couples TRBV2 to TRBJ1-4; 9 positions match TRBD1. The CDR3 spans 15 residues. The trim removed 4 bases at V and 5 bases at J, leaving 5 bases unmatched. Germline assignment: CDR1 SNHLY and CDR2 FYNNEI. The CDR3 nucleotides are TGTGCCAGCAGTGGGCACGGGACAGGGAATGAAAAACTGTTTTTT. This translates into CASSGHGTGNEKLFF.